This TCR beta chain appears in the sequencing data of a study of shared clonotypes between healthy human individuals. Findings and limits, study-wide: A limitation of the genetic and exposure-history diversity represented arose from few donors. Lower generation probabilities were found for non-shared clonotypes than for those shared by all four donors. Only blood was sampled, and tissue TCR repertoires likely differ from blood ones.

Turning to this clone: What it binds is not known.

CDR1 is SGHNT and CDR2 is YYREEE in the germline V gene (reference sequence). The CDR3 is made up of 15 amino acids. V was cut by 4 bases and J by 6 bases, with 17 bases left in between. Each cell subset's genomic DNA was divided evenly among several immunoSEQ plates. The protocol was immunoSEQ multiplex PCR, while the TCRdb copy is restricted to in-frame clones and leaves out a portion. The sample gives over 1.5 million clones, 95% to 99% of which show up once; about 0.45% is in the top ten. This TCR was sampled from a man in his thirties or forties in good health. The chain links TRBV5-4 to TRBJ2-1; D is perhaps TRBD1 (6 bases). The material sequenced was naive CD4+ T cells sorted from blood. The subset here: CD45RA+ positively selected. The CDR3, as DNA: TGTGCCAGCAGCAACCGGGACAAGGCGGGCAATGAGCAGTTCTTC. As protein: CASSNRDKAGNEQFF.